The text below deals with one T cell receptor beta chain. Its antigen remains unidentified. Trimming pared 3 bases from V and 5 bases from J, leaving 10 bases between. Germline CDR1 reads MNHNS; CDR2 reads SASEGT. The CDR3 sequence is 13 residues long. These data originate in a study of cytomegalovirus exposure and HLA in healthy donors. About the research overall: Counted in an early data release were 75 million to 85 million unique TCRs from HLA-typed donors. Study-level results: 87-base-pair reads could not separate some V segments, including TRBV6-2 and TRBV6-3. When analyzed later, a missense DCLRE1C variant was found to be linked to TCR beta V- and J-gene trimming.

The primer mix had 60 Vbeta and 13 Jbeta primers. Only in-frame clones appear in the TCRdb table, and some are missing; sequencing was by immunoSEQ multiplex PCR. The table shows approximately 150,000 clones, with roughly 73% occurring only once. V and J are TRBV6-1 and TRBJ2-5; D unresolved. The sequencing input was PBMCs. This TCR came from a man younger than 35 in good health and CMV-seropositive. The DNA for the CDR3 is TGTGCCAGCAGTGAGGGCGTAAGGGAGACCCAGTACTTC. Protein: CASSEGVRETQYF.